A selection of T cell receptor beta chains follows, all from one sample in a study of T cells in Graves' hyperthyroidism and ophthalmopathy. TCRdb re-analysed the multiplex PCR reads in MiXCR, keeping a single row per CDR3 protein. The sample yields hundreds of thousands of distinct CDR3 sequences, roughly a sixth seen once. Material for sequencing was blood. The receptors come from a woman between 18 and 29 years old with Graves' hyperthyroidism. Both conserved end residues are part of each CDR3. Fields, in order: clone size, J gene, V gene, D gene, CDR3 length, CDR3 DNA, CDR3 protein. The D gene is left open where the match is weak. Clone size is given for some rows only: seen once, a few or many times, or a class if the clone is expanded.

clone size: many
J gene: TRBJ1-1
V gene: TRBV4-1
D gene: TRBD1
CDR3 length: 12
CDR3 DNA: TGTGCCAGCAGCCCGGGGACAGACGAAGCTTTCTTT
CDR3 protein: CASSPGTDEAFF

clone size: many
J gene: TRBJ2-3
V gene: TRBV4-2
D gene: NA
CDR3 length: 16
CDR3 DNA: TGTGCCAGCAGCCAGGTAAAGGGCTACCGCACAGATACGCAGTATTTT
CDR3 protein: CASSQVKGYRTDTQYF

clone size: many
J gene: TRBJ2-1
V gene: TRBV5-1
D gene: NA
CDR3 length: 15
CDR3 DNA: TGCGCCAGCAGCTTGGCGGCTGACTCCTACAATGAGCAGTTCTTC
CDR3 protein: CASSLAADSYNEQFF

clone size: many
J gene: TRBJ2-5
V gene: TRBV20-1
D gene: TRBD1
CDR3 length: 13
CDR3 DNA: TGCAGTGCACCCAACAGGGGCATGAAGACCCAGTACTTC
CDR3 protein: CSAPNRGMKTQYF

clone size: many
J gene: TRBJ2-7
V gene: TRBV12-3/TRBV12-4
D gene: NA
CDR3 length: 14
CDR3 DNA: TGTGCCAGCAGCATCGGCTCCCCCCCCTACGAGCAGTACTTC
CDR3 protein: CASSIGSPPYEQYF

clone size: many
J gene: TRBJ2-3
V gene: TRBV7-8
D gene: TRBD2
CDR3 length: 15
CDR3 DNA: TGTGCCAGCAGCTTATCGGGAGGGCCGGGAAATACGCAGTATTTT
CDR3 protein: CASSLSGGPGNTQYF

clone size: NA
J gene: TRBJ2-6
V gene: TRBV27
D gene: TRBD2
CDR3 length: 15
CDR3 DNA: TGTGCCAGCAGCAACGGGGGGGCAGGGGCCAACGTCCTGACTTTC
CDR3 protein: CASSNGGAGANVLTF

clone size: NA
J gene: TRBJ2-2
V gene: TRBV7-6
D gene: TRBD1
CDR3 length: 16
CDR3 DNA: TGTGCCAGCAGGACACGGGCAGGGGGCGTCCCCGGGGAGCTGTTTTTT
CDR3 protein: CASRTRAGGVPGELFF

clone size: many
J gene: TRBJ2-5
V gene: TRBV24-1
D gene: TRBD2
CDR3 length: 17
CDR3 DNA: TGTGCCACCAGCGGACTAGCGGGAAAAGACAACCAAGAGACCCAGTACTTC
CDR3 protein: CATSGLAGKDNQETQYF

clone size: few
J gene: TRBJ2-1
V gene: TRBV6-5
D gene: NA
CDR3 length: 15
CDR3 DNA: TGTGCCAGCAGTTACTCAAGGGGCGCAAGCAATGAGCAGTTCTTC
CDR3 protein: CASSYSRGASNEQFF

clone size: NA
J gene: TRBJ1-2
V gene: TRBV15
D gene: TRBD1
CDR3 length: 16
CDR3 DNA: TGTGCCACCAGCAGAGGCCCCGACAGGGGCGGGTATGGCTACACCTTC
CDR3 protein: CATSRGPDRGGYGYTF

clone size: many
J gene: TRBJ1-5
V gene: TRBV4-2
D gene: NA
CDR3 length: 16
CDR3 DNA: TGTGCCAGCAGCCAAGCGGGAGGGGATGGGGGTCAGCCCCAGCATTTT
CDR3 protein: CASSQAGGDGGQPQHF

clone size: few
J gene: TRBJ2-1
V gene: TRBV20-1
D gene: NA
CDR3 length: 14
CDR3 DNA: TGCAGTGCTAGAGGGGATATCTCCTACAATGAGCAGTTCTTC
CDR3 protein: CSARGDISYNEQFF

clone size: many
J gene: TRBJ2-5
V gene: TRBV6-1
D gene: NA
CDR3 length: 15
CDR3 DNA: TGTGCCAGCAGTCCGTTCGGGGAGTCTGGAGAGACCCAGTACTTC
CDR3 protein: CASSPFGESGETQYF

clone size: few
J gene: TRBJ2-2
V gene: TRBV5-1
D gene: NA
CDR3 length: 16
CDR3 DNA: TGCGCCAGCAGCCCCAGGAGGGGCGGTGGAGCCGGGGAGCTGTTTTTT
CDR3 protein: CASSPRRGGGAGELFF

clone size: many
J gene: TRBJ1-2
V gene: TRBV12-3/TRBV12-4
D gene: NA
CDR3 length: 15
CDR3 DNA: TGTGCCAGCAGTTTGTTTGGTAGACCCCAGAATGGCTACACCTTC
CDR3 protein: CASSLFGRPQNGYTF

clone size: few
J gene: TRBJ1-5
V gene: TRBV5-1
D gene: NA
CDR3 length: 13
CDR3 DNA: TGCGCCAGCAGATTTGACAGCAATCAGCCCCAGCATTTT
CDR3 protein: CASRFDSNQPQHF

clone size: few
J gene: TRBJ1-4
V gene: TRBV7-9
D gene: NA
CDR3 length: 16
CDR3 DNA: TGTGCCAGCAGCCCCCAAAGGGGCACAGCTAATGAAAAACTGTTTTTT
CDR3 protein: CASSPQRGTANEKLFF

clone size: few
J gene: TRBJ2-3
V gene: TRBV4-1
D gene: NA
CDR3 length: 14
CDR3 DNA: TGCGCCAGCAGCCTGACCCCTAGCAGGGATACGCAGTATTTT
CDR3 protein: CASSLTPSRDTQYF

clone size: many
J gene: TRBJ1-1
V gene: TRBV6-2/TRBV6-3
D gene: TRBD1
CDR3 length: 16
CDR3 DNA: TGTGCCAGCAGAATCGACAGGGCAGTGACGGACACTGAAGCTTTCTTT
CDR3 protein: CASRIDRAVTDTEAFF

clone size: many
J gene: TRBJ2-1
V gene: TRBV13
D gene: NA
CDR3 length: 15
CDR3 DNA: TGTGCCAGCAGCTCTCAGGGTCTCTCCTACAATGAGCAGTTCTTC
CDR3 protein: CASSSQGLSYNEQFF

clone size: NA
J gene: TRBJ2-1
V gene: TRBV6-5
D gene: NA
CDR3 length: 17
CDR3 DNA: TGTGCCAGCAGTTACTCGATTGCGGGTCCTACCTACAATGAGCAGTTCTTC
CDR3 protein: CASSYSIAGPTYNEQFF

clone size: many
J gene: TRBJ2-7
V gene: TRBV20-1
D gene: TRBD1
CDR3 length: 12
CDR3 DNA: TGCAGTGCGAGACAGGGTCCCTACGAGCAGTACTTC
CDR3 protein: CSARQGPYEQYF

clone size: few
J gene: TRBJ2-1
V gene: TRBV5-1
D gene: TRBD2
CDR3 length: 16
CDR3 DNA: TGCGCCAGCAGCTTGGTGACTAGCGGGAGCTACAATGAGCAGTTCTTC
CDR3 protein: CASSLVTSGSYNEQFF

clone size: few
J gene: TRBJ2-1
V gene: TRBV24-1
D gene: NA
CDR3 length: 17
CDR3 DNA: TGTGCCACCAGTGATTTGCAAGGGGCCCACTCCTACAATGAGCAGTTCTTC
CDR3 protein: CATSDLQGAHSYNEQFF

clone size: many
J gene: TRBJ2-3
V gene: TRBV13
D gene: NA
CDR3 length: 14
CDR3 DNA: TGTGCCAGCAGCTTAGCACTAGTACCGGATACGCAGTATTTT
CDR3 protein: CASSLALVPDTQYF

clone size: many
J gene: TRBJ2-3
V gene: TRBV5-4
D gene: TRBD1
CDR3 length: 15
CDR3 DNA: TGTGCCAGCAGCTCGGGACAGGGATTTACAGATACGCAGTATTTT
CDR3 protein: CASSSGQGFTDTQYF

clone size: NA
J gene: TRBJ2-1
V gene: TRBV20-1
D gene: NA
CDR3 length: 12
CDR3 DNA: TGCAGTGGGGTATACACCTACAATGAGCAGTTCTTC
CDR3 protein: CSGVYTYNEQFF

clone size: many
J gene: TRBJ1-1
V gene: TRBV27
D gene: NA
CDR3 length: 14
CDR3 DNA: TGTGCCAGCAGTTTTTCTTGGCAAGGCACTGAAGCTTTCTTT
CDR3 protein: CASSFSWQGTEAFF